The subject of this entry is one T cell receptor (beta chain). Its antigen is unknown. The data derive from a study of shared clonotypes between healthy human individuals. Germline-derived CDR1 and CDR2 are KGHSH and LQKENI. The V end lost 6 bases, the J end lost 7 bases, and 7 bases lay between the germline ends. The CDR3 totals 11 residues. TCRdb's copy holds only in-frame clones and misses some; the assay was immunoSEQ multiplex PCR. This sample has 2 million to 3 million clones, with approximately 93% found just once. Study results and limitations: The sole specimen, blood, was sampled, and tissue repertoires likely differ. Among a handful of donors, approximately 5.4% of naive CD4 clonotypes were found in common.

The chain couples TRBV18 to TRBJ2-1; D is unclear. The material sequenced was naive CD4+ T cells from PBMCs. Subset given: CD45RA+ positively selected. This clonotype originated in a man aged 18 to 30 in good health. Some clones in this sample may be carry-over from other donors' samples. CDR3 loop: CASSPWNEQFF. CDR3 DNA sequence: TGTGCCAGCTCCCCCTGGAATGAGCAGTTCTTC.